Below are 26 T cell receptor beta chains sequenced from a single sample in a study of read filtering for tumor transcriptome and immune sequencing. From around 0.4 ug of RNA, a library with molecular barcoded alpha/delta and beta/gamma adaptors was made. TCRdb re-called the reads through MiXCR, storing one row per CDR3 protein. Among 100,000 to 150,000 distinct CDR3 sequences listed, roughly an eighth were seen once. The sample comprised a population of CD138-negative cells sorted from bone marrow. Receptor source: a donor at least 40 years old with multiple myeloma.

As concerns this clonotype: The junction differs from germline at one of its ends, possibly a read error. Written as DNA, the CDR3 is TGTGCCAGCAGCAAATGGACTAGCGGGAGGGACGGTGAGCATTTCTTC. Translating it yields CASSKWTSGRDGEHFF. The V call is TRBV3-1, the J call TRBJ2-1, with 15 nucleotides matching TRBD2. The CDR3 contains 16 residues. Germline V gene sequence: CDR1 LGHDT, CDR2 YNNKEL (reference sequence).

About this clonotype itself: Being one base from a much bigger clone, this may be a read error. The chain recombines TRBV12-3 or TRBV12-4 with TRBJ1-2, with D unresolved. Trimming cost V 5 bases and J 3 bases, with 13 bases left between them. CDR3 length: 14 residues. DNA for the CDR3: TGTGCCAGCAGTCACAGACTGCTACACTATGGCTACACCTTC. It is translated as CASSHRLLHYGYTF.

This clonotype has ten or more counts. This rearrangement joins TRBV10-1 to TRBJ2-1, with TRBD2 identical over 11 bases. Germline V gene sequence: CDR1 WNHNN, CDR2 SYGVQD (reference sequence). The ends lost 6 bases at V and 2 bases at J; junction bases unmatched: 6. The CDR3 covers 16 residues. CDR3 DNA: TGCGCCAGCAGGGAAATAGCGGGAGGGCCCTACAATGAGCAGTTCTTC. Residues: CASREIAGGPYNEQFF.

Points on this clonotype: A much larger clonotype is one base distant, so this may be a read error. This CDR3 is missing its conserved last phenylalanine or tryptophan, likely due to a read error. The gene calls are TRBV20-1 and TRBJ1-5; D is ambiguous. Trimming stripped 3 bases from V and 4 bases from J, with 13 bases between. Germline CDR1 is DFQATT and CDR2 is SNEGSKA (reference sequence). The CDR3 runs 14 residues. The CDR3 DNA reads as TGCAGTGCTAGCCAAGGGCAGCCAAATCAGCCCCAGCATCTT. This encodes CSASQGQPNQPQHL.

This clonotype has at least ten counts. The chain couples TRBV29-1 to TRBJ1-1, with TRBD1 identical over 7 bases. Looked up from germline, CDR1 is SQVTM and CDR2 is ANQGSEA. After removal of 6 bases from V and 5 bases from J, the junction contained 9 bases not matched to a gene. The CDR3 covers 13 residues. Written as DNA, the CDR3 is TGCAGCGTGGGGCTGGACAGGAGTACTGAAGCTTTCTTT. Translating it yields CSVGLDRSTEAFF.

This clonotype was recorded many times. The J gene is TRBJ1-2, the V gene TRBV12-3 or TRBV12-4, with 7 bases fitting TRBD1. CDR3 length equals 13 residues. J was trimmed by 6 bases and V by 5 bases; bases with no gene match: 6. The CDR3 DNA reads TGTGCCAGCAGTATGACAGGGTTAGATGGCTACACCTTC. Protein product: CASSMTGLDGYTF.

This clonotype has more than one count but fewer than ten. A much larger clonotype is one base distant, so this may be a read error. The CDR3 does not end in the conserved phenylalanine or tryptophan, so this is likely a read error. V is TRBV5-1 and J is TRBJ1-1, with unresolved D. The germline V gene has CDR1 SGHRS and CDR2 YFSETQ. The CDR3 totals 13 residues. The V and J ends lost 3 bases and 4 bases respectively, with 10 bases between them. CDR3 region: CASSWEDPTEAFL. Written as DNA, the CDR3 is TGCGCCAGCAGCTGGGAGGACCCCACTGAAGCTTTCCTT.

This clonotype was found a few times. The chain links TRBV5-1 to TRBJ2-7; D may be TRBD1 (6 bases). Between the trimmed V and J ends, which lost 5 bases and 5 bases, there was a span of 14 bases. Germline V lookup: CDR1 SGHRS, CDR2 YFSETQ. This CDR3 region has 13 residues. In nucleotides, the CDR3 is TGCGCCAGCAGTTCGACAGGTTTCCACGAGCAGTACTTC. Protein product: CASSSTGFHEQYF. Based on the CDR3 plus reference TRBV5-1 and TRBJ2-7, the full variable domain is KAGVTQTPRYLIKTRGQQVTLSCSPISGHRSVSWYQQTPGQGLQFLFEYFSETQRNKGNFPGRFSGRQFSNSRSEMNVSTLELGDSALYLCASSSTGFHEQYFGPGTRLTVT.

This clonotype was seen many times. CDR3 sequence (DNA): TGTGCCAGCAGCTTAGCGGACCTGAACACTGAAGCTTTCTTT. Its protein is CASSLADLNTEAFF. The rearrangement uses TRBV7-9 and TRBJ1-1, with no clear D. The CDR3 has 14 residues. Germline CDR1 reads SEHNR; CDR2 reads FQNEAQ (reference sequence). V was shortened by 0 bases and J by 0 bases, with 5 bases between the two germline ends.

This clonotype was found many times. This sequence joins TRBV10-3 and TRBJ2-1; D ambiguous. Trimming pared 4 bases from V and 9 bases from J, leaving 10 bases between. In germline, CDR1 is ENHRY, CDR2 SYGVKD. The CDR3 contains 12 residues. In DNA, the CDR3 is TGTGCCATCAGTGTCCAGCGACTTGAGCAGTTCTTC. Translated, it gives CAISVQRLEQFF.

This clonotype was seen a handful of times. It may be a read error: a sequence one base away is much more abundant. The chain links TRBV10-3 to TRBJ2-1; 8 positions agree with TRBD2. The germline V gene encodes CDR1 ENHRY and CDR2 SYGVKD. The CDR3 totals 14 residues. The DNA for the CDR3 is TGTGCCATCAGTGATAAGCGGGAGTTAGATGAGCGGTTCTTC. It codes for CAISDKRELDERFF.

This clonotype was seen ten or more times. The chain uses TRBV12-3 or TRBV12-4 and TRBJ1-2; 8 bases are a match to TRBD1. V trimming: 4 bases; J trimming: 3 bases; junction bases outside the gene matches: 7. This CDR3 region has 15 residues. The CDR3 spells CASSSPGQEDYGYTF. In nucleotides, the CDR3 is TGTGCCAGCAGTTCCCCGGGACAGGAGGACTATGGCTACACCTTC.

On this clonotype itself: A much larger clone differs by one base, so this may be a read error. The chain joins TRBV10-3 to TRBJ2-3; no reliable D call. The CDR3 is 11 residues long. Trimming took 11 bases from V and 0 from J, leaving 6 bases between them. The germline V gene has CDR1 ENHRY and CDR2 SYGVKD. The CDR3, as DNA: TGTGCCGCGTCTAGCACAGATACGCAGTATTTT. Residues: CAASSTDTQYF.

This clonotype has a handful of counts. V usage is TRBV7-9 and J usage is TRBJ1-2; no clear D. This CDR3 comprises 18 residues. V lost 6 bases, J lost 3 bases, and 26 bases lay in between. Germline loops: CDR1 SEHNR, CDR2 FQNEAQ (reference sequence). The CDR3 protein is CASRTRAVGSLTDYGYTF. CDR3 DNA: TGTGCCAGCAGGACAAGAGCGGTGGGTTCCCTAACGGACTATGGCTACACCTTC.

This clonotype was recorded many times. This chain links TRBV13 with TRBJ2-3; D is perhaps TRBD2 (5 bases). There are 14 residues in the CDR3. Trimming removed 5 bases at V and 3 bases at J, with 12 bases between. Germline assignment: CDR1 PRHDT and CDR2 FYEKMQ (reference sequence). The CDR3 region has the DNA TGTGCCAGCAGCGGCCCCAGGAGGACAGATACGCAGTATTTT. It codes for CASSGPRRTDTQYF.

As concerns this clonotype: Given a much more abundant clone one base away, this may be a read error. Written as DNA, the CDR3 is TGTGCCAGCAGCTCCGGGACACGACTCTACGAGCAGTACTTC. It codes for CASSSGTRLYEQYF. The V call is TRBV7-3, the J call TRBJ2-7; TRBD1 might be the D (6 bases). Trimming cost V 4 bases and J 3 bases, with 13 bases left between them. Germline loops: CDR1 SGHTA, CDR2 FQGTGA. The CDR3 totals 14 residues.

This clonotype was counted only a few times. The V call is TRBV10-3, the J call TRBJ2-3; D is possibly TRBD1 or TRBD2 (6 bases each). The V gene lost 6 bases and the J gene lost 4 bases, with 14 bases spanning the gap. Germline-derived CDR1 and CDR2 are ENHRY and SYGVKD. The CDR3 sequence is 14 residues long. In DNA form, the CDR3 reads TGTGCCATCAGGCTAGCGACAGGCGCAGATACGCAGTATTTT. This sequence encodes CAIRLATGADTQYF.

Details on this clonotype: This may be a read error: a much more frequent sequence differs by one nucleotide. The CDR3, as DNA: TGCAGCGTTGTCCCAGGATATGACTATGGCTACACCTTC. Protein product: CSVVPGYDYGYTF. This chain connects TRBV29-1 to TRBJ1-2; D uncertain. The CDR3 consists of 13 residues. Germline assignment: CDR1 SQVTM and CDR2 ANQGSEA. Trimming removed 4 bases from V and 3 bases from J, with 12 bases in between.

The gene calls are TRBV29-1 and TRBJ1-2; D is ambiguous. This CDR3 has 12 residues. Germline lookup yields CDR1 SQVTM and CDR2 ANQGSEA. Trimming took off 2 bases at V and 0 bases at J, with 4 bases between the two ends. CDR3 sequence: CSVELANYGYTF. CDR3 nucleotides: TGCAGCGTTGAATTGGCTAACTATGGCTACACCTTC.

This clonotype was counted at least ten times. The chain has TRBV2 and TRBJ2-7; 9 nucleotides agree with TRBD1. The CDR3 extends over 12 amino acids. With V trimmed by 6 bases and J by 4 bases, 1 base remained unmatched. Germline values: CDR1 SNHLY, CDR2 FYNNEI. The CDR3 sequence: CASRTGGYEQYF. CDR3 coding DNA: TGTGCCAGCAGGACAGGGGGTTACGAGCAGTACTTC.

This clonotype was detected ten times or more. The chain carries TRBV6-5 and TRBJ1-4; perhaps TRBD1 as D (5 bases). V shed 6 bases and J shed 4 bases, with 27 bases lying between them. This CDR3 spans 19 amino acids. The germline gives CDR1 MNHEY, CDR2 SVGAGI. The DNA of the CDR3 is TGTGCCAGCAGCTCCTCGGGGCCGGTTGGGCGAGGGATTAATGAAAAACTGTTTTTT. Translation: CASSSSGPVGRGINEKLFF.

Ten or more counts support this clonotype. The chain has TRBV28 and TRBJ2-1; TRBD2 matches at 9 bases. The germline V gene encodes CDR1 MDHEN and CDR2 SYDVKM. J gave up 8 bases and V 10 bases, and 18 bases lay outside the gene matches. The CDR3 runs to 16 residues. The CDR3 nucleotides read TGTGCCACCCGAACCCCTCTAGCGGGAATTGGGGATGAGCAGTTCTTC. It codes for CATRTPLAGIGDEQFF.

This clonotype was observed many times. The gene calls are TRBV9 and TRBJ1-1; D unclear. Per germline, CDR1 SGDLS and CDR2 YYNGEE. The CDR3 is made up of 15 amino acids. Trimming removed 1 base at V and 0 bases at J, with 10 bases between. CDR3 DNA sequence: TGTGCCAGCAGCGTAAGGGCAGACATGAACACTGAAGCTTTCTTT. It specifies CASSVRADMNTEAFF.

This clonotype was recorded at least ten times. The chain combines TRBV3-1 with TRBJ2-1, with 10 bases identical to TRBD2. Trimming cost V 3 bases and J 9 bases; bases outside gene matches: 8. The CDR3 has 15 residues. Per germline, CDR1 LGHDT and CDR2 YNNKEL (reference sequence). The CDR3 nucleotides are TGTGCCAGCAGCCATGGGCTAGCGGGAGAAGGTGAGCAGTTCTTC. Its protein is CASSHGLAGEGEQFF.

This clonotype was detected only a few times. CDR3 in DNA: TGTGCCAGCAGTTTTCAGGCGGCAACTGGAAACACCATATATTTT. This codes for CASSFQAATGNTIYF. This chain connects TRBV12-3 or TRBV12-4 to TRBJ1-3; D is unresolved. This CDR3 spans 15 amino acids. Trimming removed 3 bases at V and 2 bases at J, with 11 bases between.

This clonotype was seen repeatedly, ten times or more. The chain links TRBV7-2 to TRBJ2-1; D is perhaps TRBD2 (7 bases). Germline V gives CDR1 SGHTA, CDR2 FQGNSA. V lost 9 bases, J lost 0 bases, and 12 bases lay in between. CDR3 size: 14 residues. CDR3 bases: TGTGCCAGTGGGGGGGCAGTCTCCTACAATGAGCAGTTCTTC. Translated, it gives CASGGAVSYNEQFF.